This is a list of T cell receptor beta chains from one sample in a study of blood T cell repertoires in COVID-19. Sequencing was performed with immunoSEQ multiplex PCR; in TCRdb, only in-frame clones are kept and a portion is missing. The table lists under 70,000 clones, 90% of them singletons. The sequenced material came from peripheral blood. Receptors originate from a man in his 60s with active COVID-19. The CDR3 runs from the conserved cysteine through the conserved F or W. A D gene is named only where the DNA matches it firmly. The listing skips clone size in some rows; elsewhere it reads once, few, many or a size class.

NA	TRBV9	TRBJ1-2	NA	14	CASSVRGADSGYTF	TGTGCCAGCAGCGTACGGGGGGCGGATAGTGGCTACACCTTC
NA	TRBV10-3	TRBJ1-3	NA	13	CAITTDNVNTIYF	TGTGCCATCACGACAGACAACGTCAACACCATATATTTT
NA	TRBV5-6	TRBJ1-1	NA	19	CASSLAGRGVDVYDTEAFF	TGTGCCAGCAGCTTGGCGGGCCGGGGGGTAGATGTTTATGACACTGAAGCTTTCTTT
few	TRBV29-1	TRBJ1-1	NA	16	CSVEDLGVGGGTEAFF	TGCAGCGTTGAAGATCTGGGGGTAGGGGGTGGCACTGAAGCTTTCTTT
NA	TRBV3-1/TRBV3-2	TRBJ1-1	NA	16	CASSLGTGKMNTEAFF	TGTGCCAGCAGCCTAGGCACAGGAAAAATGAACACTGAAGCTTTCTTT
NA	TRBV7-9	TRBJ1-5	NA	12	CASSRDGQPQHF	TGTGCCAGCAGTCGAGACGGGCAGCCCCAGCATTTT
NA	TRBV6-5	TRBJ2-5	TRBD1	14	CASSKDRGWETQYF	TGTGCCAGCAGTAAGGACAGGGGGTGGGAGACCCAGTACTTC
NA	TRBV6-2/TRBV6-3	TRBJ1-1	TRBD1	18	CASSYPTGSGRTKAEAFF	TGTGCCAGCAGTTACCCGACAGGGAGTGGGAGAACGAAGGCTGAAGCTTTCTTT
NA	TRBV19	TRBJ2-7	NA	13	CASSIGERYEQYF	TGTGCCAGTAGTATAGGGGAGAGATACGAGCAGTACTTC
once	TRBV5-1	TRBJ2-7	TRBD1	13	CASSWDSDYEQYF	TGCGCCAGCAGCTGGGACAGTGACTACGAGCAGTACTTC
NA	TRBV27	TRBJ2-7	TRBD2	16	CASSLRGGGIGREQYF	TGTGCCAGCAGCTTAAGGGGCGGGGGGATTGGTCGAGAGCAGTACTTC
NA	TRBV28	TRBJ1-5	TRBD1	13	CATGTGLNQPQHF	TGTGCCACCGGGACAGGGCTCAATCAGCCCCAGCATTTT
NA	TRBV7-2	TRBJ2-7	NA	14	CASSHAGNSYEQYF	TGTGCCAGCAGCCATGCAGGGAACTCCTACGAGCAGTACTTC
few	TRBV6-1	TRBJ2-1	NA	13	CASSDDSHNEQFF	TGTGCCAGCAGTGACGACAGCCACAATGAGCAGTTCTTC
NA	TRBV11-2	TRBJ2-7	TRBD1	15	CASSLGDRVWDEQYF	TGTGCCAGCAGCTTAGGGGACAGGGTGTGGGACGAGCAGTACTTC
NA	TRBV19	TRBJ1-1	TRBD1	12	CASSIGQGEAFF	TGTGCCAGTAGTATCGGACAGGGTGAAGCTTTCTTT
NA	TRBV24-1	TRBJ2-2	TRBD1	16	CATSDPRQGVTGELFF	TGTGCCACCAGTGATCCCCGACAGGGAGTCACCGGGGAGCTGTTTTTT